This T cell receptor (beta chain) was obtained from a study of CD8 T cells in Susac syndrome. The authors reverse transcribed roughly 0.5 to 1 ug RNA with random hexamers. Coverage of TCR beta CDR3 amplification by immunoSEQ multiplex PCR extended to 54 Vbeta and 13 Jbeta. From the immunoSEQ multiplex PCR reads, TCRdb called clonotypes with MiXCR, one entry per CDR3 protein. This repertoire shows about 150,000 distinct CDR3 sequences, about 94% found once; its top ten account for 0.2% to 0.25%. The authors sequenced TCR beta from blood CD8+ and CD4+ T cells. The CDR3 has 16 residues. This receptor was obtained from a human donor with multiple sclerosis. The J gene is TRBJ2-7, the V gene TRBV21-1; the D call TRBD1 from the table was never checked on the DNA. TRBV21-1 is a known pseudogene. Source material: CD8+ T cells from PBMCs. DNA of the CDR3: TGTGCCAGCAGCAGAAACTGGGACAGGGGCATCTACGAGCAGTACTTC. Residues: CASSRNWDRGIYEQYF.